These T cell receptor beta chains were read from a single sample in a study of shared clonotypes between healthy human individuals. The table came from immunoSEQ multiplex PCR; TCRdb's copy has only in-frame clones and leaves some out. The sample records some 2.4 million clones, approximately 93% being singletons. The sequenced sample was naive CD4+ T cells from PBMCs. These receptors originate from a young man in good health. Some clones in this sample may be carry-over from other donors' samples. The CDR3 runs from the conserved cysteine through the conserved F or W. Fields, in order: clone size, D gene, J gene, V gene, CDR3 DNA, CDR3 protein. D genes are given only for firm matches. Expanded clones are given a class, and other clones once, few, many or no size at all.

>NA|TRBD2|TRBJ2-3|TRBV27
TGTGCCAGCAGTTTATTCCTAGCGGGAGCATCTACGCAGTATTTT
CASSLFLAGASTQYF
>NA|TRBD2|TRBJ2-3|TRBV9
TGTGCCAGCAGCGCCTGGGGGGCCGGGACTAGCGGGGAAGATACGCAGTATTTT
CASSAWGAGTSGEDTQYF
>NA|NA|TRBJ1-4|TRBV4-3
TGCGCCAGCAGCCGGGGGGGCTTACAGAATGAAAAACTGTTTTTT
CASSRGGLQNEKLFF
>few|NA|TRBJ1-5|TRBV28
TGTGCCAGCAGTAAACGACAGCCCCAGCATTTT
CASSKRQPQHF
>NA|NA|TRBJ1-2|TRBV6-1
TGTGCCAGCAGTGAAGCAGGGCGGCCCTATGGCTACACCTTC
CASSEAGRPYGYTF
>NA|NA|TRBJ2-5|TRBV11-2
TGTGCCAGCAGCCCGGGACGGAAAGAGACCCAGTACTTC
CASSPGRKETQYF
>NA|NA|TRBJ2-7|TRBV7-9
TGTGCCAGCAGCTTAGGTCAGCGGCAAAGCTCCTACGAGCAGTACTTC
CASSLGQRQSSYEQYF
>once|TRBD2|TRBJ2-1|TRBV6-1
TGTGCCAGCACAGGACTAGCGGGCGACAATGAGCAGTTCTTC
CASTGLAGDNEQFF
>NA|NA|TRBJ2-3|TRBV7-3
TGTGCCAGCAGCTTAATGGGGGCTAGCACAGATACGCAGTATTTT
CASSLMGASTDTQYF
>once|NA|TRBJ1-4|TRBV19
TGTGCCAGTAGTGGCAGGGGCGGGTTTAATGAAAAACTGTTTTTT
CASSGRGGFNEKLFF
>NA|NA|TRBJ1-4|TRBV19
TGTGCCAGTAGTGTCCTATCGGTTCGTGAAAAACTGTTTTTT
CASSVLSVREKLFF
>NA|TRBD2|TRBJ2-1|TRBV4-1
TGCGCCAGCAGCCAAGAAGGCCCGGGACTAGCGGGAGGGTACAATGAGCAGTTCTTC
CASSQEGPGLAGGYNEQFF
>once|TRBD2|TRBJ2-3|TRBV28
TGTGCCAGCAGTACAAGACTAGCGACGAAAACAGATACGCAGTATTTT
CASSTRLATKTDTQYF
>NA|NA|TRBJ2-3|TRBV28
TGTGCCAGCAGTTTATCCGGGCAGGGCGCCAGTGGTACGCAGTATTTT
CASSLSGQGASGTQYF
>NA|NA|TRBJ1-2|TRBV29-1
TGCAGCGTCGAGCCCACAAGGAACTATGGCTACACCTTC
CSVEPTRNYGYTF
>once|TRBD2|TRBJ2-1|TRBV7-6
TGTGCCAGCAGCTACTATCTTGGCGGGAGATCTACAAATGAGCAGTTCTTC
CASSYYLGGRSTNEQFF
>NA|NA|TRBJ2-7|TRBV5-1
TGCGCCAGCAGCTTGGAAGACGGGACACCCTACGAGCAGTACTTC
CASSLEDGTPYEQYF
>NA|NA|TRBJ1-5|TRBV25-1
TGTGCCAGCAGCCCCGGGCGGGTAGGAATAAGAGATCAGCCCCAGCATTTT
CASSPGRVGIRDQPQHF
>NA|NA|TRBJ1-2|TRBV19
TGTGCCAGTAGGTGGGACACCACGCAACACTATGGCTACACCTTC
CASRWDTTQHYGYTF
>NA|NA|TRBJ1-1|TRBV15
TGTGCCACCAGCAGAGGTGGGATAACTGAAGCTTTCTTT
CATSRGGITEAFF
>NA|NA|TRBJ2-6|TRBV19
TGTGCCACTAACCGGGATGCTGGGGCCAACGTCCTGACTTTC
CATNRDAGANVLTF
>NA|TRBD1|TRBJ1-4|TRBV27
TGTGCCAGCAGTCCGTACAGGGGGGCAACTAATGAAAAACTGTTTTTT
CASSPYRGATNEKLFF
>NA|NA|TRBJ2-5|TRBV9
TGTGCCAGCAGCCTAGCTGAGTTAGAGACCCAGTACTTC
CASSLAELETQYF
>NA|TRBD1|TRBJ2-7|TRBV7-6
TGTGCCAGCAGCTGGGGACAGGGGGCCGGGGAGCAGTACTTC
CASSWGQGAGEQYF
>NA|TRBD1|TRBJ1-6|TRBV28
TGTGCCAGCAGTTTTGGGGACAGGGACAATTCACCCCTCCACTTT
CASSFGDRDNSPLHF
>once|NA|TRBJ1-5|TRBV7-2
TGTGCCAGCAGCCCGGGGGGGAGAAATCAGCCCCAGCATTTT
CASSPGGRNQPQHF
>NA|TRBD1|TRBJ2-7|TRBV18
TGTGCCAGCTCACCGGGACAGCCTATCTCCTACGAGCAGTACTTC
CASSPGQPISYEQYF
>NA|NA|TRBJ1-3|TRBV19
TGTGCCAGTAGTACCCGGCGGGGGGCTGGAAACACCATATATTTT
CASSTRRGAGNTIYF
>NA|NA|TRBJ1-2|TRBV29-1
TGCAGCGCCCACAGCGGGGGCTATGGCTACACCTTC
CSAHSGGYGYTF
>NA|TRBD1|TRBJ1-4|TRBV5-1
TGCGCCAGCAGCCGGACAGGCTCAAATGAGGAACTGTTTTTT
CASSRTGSNEELFF
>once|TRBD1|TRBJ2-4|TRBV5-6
TGTGCCAGCAGCTTGCTTACACAGGGGGCAGCCAAAAACATTCAGTACTTC
CASSLLTQGAAKNIQYF
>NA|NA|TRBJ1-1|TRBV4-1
TGCGCCAGCAGCCCATCCGTGCCCACTGAAGCTTTCTTT
CASSPSVPTEAFF
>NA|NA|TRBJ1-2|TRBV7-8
TGTGCCAGCAGCAGCGTCGGGGGCGAGGACGGCTACACCTTC
CASSSVGGEDGYTF
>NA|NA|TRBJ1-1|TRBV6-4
TGTGCCAGCAGGGCAATGGATGGGAACACTGAAGCTTTCTTT
CASRAMDGNTEAFF
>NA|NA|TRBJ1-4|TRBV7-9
TGTGCCAGCAGCATGGGAGTCATCAAGGAAAAACTGTTTTTT
CASSMGVIKEKLFF
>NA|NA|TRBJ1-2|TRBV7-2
TGTGCCAGCAGGAATTCTAACTATGGCTACACCTTC
CASRNSNYGYTF
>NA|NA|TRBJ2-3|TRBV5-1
TGCGCCAGCAGCTTCGGGCAAGCCGGCACAGATACGCAGTATTTT
CASSFGQAGTDTQYF
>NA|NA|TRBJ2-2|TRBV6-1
TGTGCCAGCAGTGAAGTCATACCCACGTTAGGCACCGGGGAGCTGTTTTTT
CASSEVIPTLGTGELFF
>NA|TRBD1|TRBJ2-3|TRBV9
TGTGCCAGCAGCATGGACGGACAGGGCACAGATACGCAGTATTTT
CASSMDGQGTDTQYF
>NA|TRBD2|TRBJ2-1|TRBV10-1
TGCGCCACCGAGGAAGGAAATAGCGGGACATACAATGAGCAGTTCTTC
CATEEGNSGTYNEQFF
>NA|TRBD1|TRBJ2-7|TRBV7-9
TGTGCCAGCAGCCCGACAGGGCGGTCCTACGAGCAGTACTTC
CASSPTGRSYEQYF
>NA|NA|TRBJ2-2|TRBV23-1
TGCGCCAGCAGTTCCTTTCCGGGACTGAATACGAACACCGGGGAGCTGTTTTTT
CASSSFPGLNTNTGELFF
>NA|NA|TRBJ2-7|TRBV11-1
TGTGCCAGCAGCCTCCGTTGGGCCTACGAGCAGTACTTC
CASSLRWAYEQYF
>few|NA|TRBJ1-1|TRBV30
TGTGCCTGGAGTGTCCTGACAGGAATGAACACTGAAGCTTTCTTT
CAWSVLTGMNTEAFF
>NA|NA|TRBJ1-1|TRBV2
TGTGCCAGCCAGGAGGGACAATACACTGAAGCTTTCTTT
CASQEGQYTEAFF
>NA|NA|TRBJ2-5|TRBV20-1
TGCAGTGCTAGTCGCGCGGAGACCCAGTACTTC
CSASRAETQYF
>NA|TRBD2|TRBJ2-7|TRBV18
TGTGCCAGCTCACCCGCTAGCGGGAGGGCGCGGGAGCAGTACTTC
CASSPASGRAREQYF
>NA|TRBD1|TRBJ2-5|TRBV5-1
TGCGCCAGCAGCGTCAGAGACAGGGCTGATACCGGGACCCAGTACTTC
CASSVRDRADTGTQYF
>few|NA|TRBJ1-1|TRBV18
TGTGCCAGCTCAACACAGGGCACTGAAGCTTTCTTT
CASSTQGTEAFF
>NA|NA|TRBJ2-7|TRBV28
TGTGCCAGCAACTCAAATCAGGCCGGACACTACGAGCAGTACTTC
CASNSNQAGHYEQYF
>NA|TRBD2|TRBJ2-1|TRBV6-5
TGTGCCAGCAGACCCTACCTCGGGGAGGGGAATGAGCAGTTCTTC
CASRPYLGEGNEQFF
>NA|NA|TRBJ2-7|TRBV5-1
TGCGCCAGCAGCTTGGCCGGTTTTCCTCTTACTTACGAGCAGTACTTC
CASSLAGFPLTYEQYF
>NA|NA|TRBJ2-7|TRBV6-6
TGTGCCAGCACCACCGGGCGTAGATACGAGCAGTACTTC
CASTTGRRYEQYF
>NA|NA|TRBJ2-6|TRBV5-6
TGTGCCAGCAGCCCCTCGGGAACCGTCTCTGGGGCCAACGTCCTGACTTTC
CASSPSGTVSGANVLTF
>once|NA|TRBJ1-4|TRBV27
NA
CASSFLAGAPGKLFF
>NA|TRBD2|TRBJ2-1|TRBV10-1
TGCGCCAGCAGTCGACGGACTAGCTTATACTCCTACAATGAGCAGTTCTTC
CASSRRTSLYSYNEQFF
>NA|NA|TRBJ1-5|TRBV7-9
TGTGCCAGCAGCGGGGAAGGGTCGGGTCAGCCCCAGCATTTT
CASSGEGSGQPQHF
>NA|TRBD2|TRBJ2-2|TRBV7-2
TGTGCCAGCAGCTCGCCGACTAGCGATAGCACCGGGGAGCTGTTTTTT
CASSSPTSDSTGELFF